This T cell receptor beta chain stems from a study of T cell responses to AZD1222 COVID-19 vaccine. Only one count was recorded for this clone. What it binds is unknown. Sequenced by immunoSEQ multiplex PCR; TCRdb stores in-frame clones only, minus some. This repertoire shows about 110,000 clones, around 90% found once; its top ten account for around 5%. Some second doses came at about 4 weeks and others at about 12 weeks; these were pooled. Study-wide results and limits: Close to half of spike-specific TCRs reportedly recognize unmutated variant regions. White British people made up most donors, females outnumbered males, and clonal diversity was possibly underestimated. Repertoires were obtained only post-peak T cell response.

CDR3 length: 13 amino acids. V lost 3 bases to trimming and J lost 6 bases, with 11 bases between them. Germline CDR1 MNHEY, CDR2 SMNVEV (reference sequence). The sequences come from peripheral blood, collected 28 days after the second AZD1222 dose. The chain is built from TRBV27 and TRBJ1-2; D possibly corresponds to TRBD1 (5 bases). This clonotype was obtained from an adult who received the AZD1222 COVID-19 vaccine. CDR3 protein: CASSLFSGNGYTF. In DNA form, the CDR3 reads TGTGCCAGCAGTTTGTTCTCAGGGAATGGCTACACCTTC.